The following is a T cell receptor (beta chain) sequence with its context. This clone was seen just once. Its binding antigen is unknown. The sample holds no much larger clone one base away, and base qualities are not on file. Trimming takes 1 base from V and 7 bases from J, and the germline ends sit 8 bases apart. From cysteine to phenylalanine, the CDR3 is 13 amino acids long. The CDR3 DNA has 39 bases and is translated from base 1. The germline V gene supplies CDR1 MNHNS and CDR2 SASEGT. At one collaborating source in Seattle, patients were enrolled during active infection and were followed longitudinally through the course of disease. Each collaborating institution followed its own protocols to collect whole blood in K2EDTA tubes. Collaborator samples were shipped for TCRbeta analysis as frozen whole blood, isolated PBMCs, or DNA extracted from either sample type. The immunoSEQ Assay, a bias-controlled multiplex PCR, was used to amplify TCRbeta CDR3 regions from genomic DNA. The paper's processing steps were these. The number of nucleated cells in each sample was estimated by amplification of reference gene primers within the assay. To quantify the absolute abundance of each unique TCRbeta CDR3 rearrangement, sequence reads were collapsed and filtered. For each sample, productive Simpson clonality was calculated as the square root of Simpson's diversity index across productive rearrangements. TCRdb took over this immuneACCESS table, retaining in-frame rearrangements with V and J assigned. Such tables are incomplete; in checked studies, under half of the missing clones stem from an unresolved V gene, and the remainder is unexplained. V and J calls and clone size are as listed in that table; D and trimming were resolved from the DNA. The sample contains tens of thousands of clones, 70% to 90% of them found a single time. The ten top clones hold around 3.5% of the sample.

The data were obtained in a study of blood T cell repertoires in COVID-19 (dated by TCRdb to about 2020). About the full investigation: Samples covering the acute and convalescent phases of COVID-19 were provided by collaborators in the United States, Italy and Spain. The samples were drawn from two sources: the first 160 participants of the ongoing ImmuneRACE study, and 1,000 to 1,500 subjects contributed by 6 global collaborators. The repertoires were released in a freely available public database intended as a resource for research on the immune response to SARS-CoV-2. Deeply sampled blood TCRbeta repertoires from subjects exposed to, actively infected with, or recovered from COVID-19 were included in the dataset. Where available, HLA class I and class II types were obtained from metadata supplied by the sample provider rather than from assay-based typing. A de-identified subject ID, COVID-19 status, age in years and sex were almost always included in the sample metadata. The prospective study material was composed of cDNA or gDNA derived from T cells, B-cell-depleted T cells, or PBMCs. Study-level results and caveats: Clinical and demographic metadata were provided uncurated, with the amount varying by source and participant.

Sequenced input: peripheral blood. The TCR was taken from a woman aged 50 to 60 with COVID-19, enrolled during active disease. Here the chain combines TRBV6-1 and TRBJ2-1, with no confident D gene call. The base sequence is TGTGCCAGCAGTGAAGTGGCCGGGAATGAGCAGTTCTTC. This sequence encodes CASSEVAGNEQFF.